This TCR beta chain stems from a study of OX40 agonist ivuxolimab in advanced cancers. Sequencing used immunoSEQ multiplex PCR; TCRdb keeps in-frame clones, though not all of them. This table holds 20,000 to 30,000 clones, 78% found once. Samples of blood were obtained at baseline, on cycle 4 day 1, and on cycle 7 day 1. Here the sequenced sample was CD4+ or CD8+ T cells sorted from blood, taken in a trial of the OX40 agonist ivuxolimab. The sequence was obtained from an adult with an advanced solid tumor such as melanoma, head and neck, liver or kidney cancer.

The DNA for the CDR3 is TGTGCCAGCAGTCCCTCTACAGGGGTCTACGAGCAGTACTTC. Residues: CASSPSTGVYEQYF. The V and J genes are TRBV5-5 and TRBJ2-7, with 7 nucleotides matching TRBD1. CDR3 length equals 14 residues. Germline V lookup: CDR1 SGHKS, CDR2 YYEKEE (reference sequence). Germline trimming cut 5 bases from V and 3 bases from J; bases unmatched to any gene: 8.